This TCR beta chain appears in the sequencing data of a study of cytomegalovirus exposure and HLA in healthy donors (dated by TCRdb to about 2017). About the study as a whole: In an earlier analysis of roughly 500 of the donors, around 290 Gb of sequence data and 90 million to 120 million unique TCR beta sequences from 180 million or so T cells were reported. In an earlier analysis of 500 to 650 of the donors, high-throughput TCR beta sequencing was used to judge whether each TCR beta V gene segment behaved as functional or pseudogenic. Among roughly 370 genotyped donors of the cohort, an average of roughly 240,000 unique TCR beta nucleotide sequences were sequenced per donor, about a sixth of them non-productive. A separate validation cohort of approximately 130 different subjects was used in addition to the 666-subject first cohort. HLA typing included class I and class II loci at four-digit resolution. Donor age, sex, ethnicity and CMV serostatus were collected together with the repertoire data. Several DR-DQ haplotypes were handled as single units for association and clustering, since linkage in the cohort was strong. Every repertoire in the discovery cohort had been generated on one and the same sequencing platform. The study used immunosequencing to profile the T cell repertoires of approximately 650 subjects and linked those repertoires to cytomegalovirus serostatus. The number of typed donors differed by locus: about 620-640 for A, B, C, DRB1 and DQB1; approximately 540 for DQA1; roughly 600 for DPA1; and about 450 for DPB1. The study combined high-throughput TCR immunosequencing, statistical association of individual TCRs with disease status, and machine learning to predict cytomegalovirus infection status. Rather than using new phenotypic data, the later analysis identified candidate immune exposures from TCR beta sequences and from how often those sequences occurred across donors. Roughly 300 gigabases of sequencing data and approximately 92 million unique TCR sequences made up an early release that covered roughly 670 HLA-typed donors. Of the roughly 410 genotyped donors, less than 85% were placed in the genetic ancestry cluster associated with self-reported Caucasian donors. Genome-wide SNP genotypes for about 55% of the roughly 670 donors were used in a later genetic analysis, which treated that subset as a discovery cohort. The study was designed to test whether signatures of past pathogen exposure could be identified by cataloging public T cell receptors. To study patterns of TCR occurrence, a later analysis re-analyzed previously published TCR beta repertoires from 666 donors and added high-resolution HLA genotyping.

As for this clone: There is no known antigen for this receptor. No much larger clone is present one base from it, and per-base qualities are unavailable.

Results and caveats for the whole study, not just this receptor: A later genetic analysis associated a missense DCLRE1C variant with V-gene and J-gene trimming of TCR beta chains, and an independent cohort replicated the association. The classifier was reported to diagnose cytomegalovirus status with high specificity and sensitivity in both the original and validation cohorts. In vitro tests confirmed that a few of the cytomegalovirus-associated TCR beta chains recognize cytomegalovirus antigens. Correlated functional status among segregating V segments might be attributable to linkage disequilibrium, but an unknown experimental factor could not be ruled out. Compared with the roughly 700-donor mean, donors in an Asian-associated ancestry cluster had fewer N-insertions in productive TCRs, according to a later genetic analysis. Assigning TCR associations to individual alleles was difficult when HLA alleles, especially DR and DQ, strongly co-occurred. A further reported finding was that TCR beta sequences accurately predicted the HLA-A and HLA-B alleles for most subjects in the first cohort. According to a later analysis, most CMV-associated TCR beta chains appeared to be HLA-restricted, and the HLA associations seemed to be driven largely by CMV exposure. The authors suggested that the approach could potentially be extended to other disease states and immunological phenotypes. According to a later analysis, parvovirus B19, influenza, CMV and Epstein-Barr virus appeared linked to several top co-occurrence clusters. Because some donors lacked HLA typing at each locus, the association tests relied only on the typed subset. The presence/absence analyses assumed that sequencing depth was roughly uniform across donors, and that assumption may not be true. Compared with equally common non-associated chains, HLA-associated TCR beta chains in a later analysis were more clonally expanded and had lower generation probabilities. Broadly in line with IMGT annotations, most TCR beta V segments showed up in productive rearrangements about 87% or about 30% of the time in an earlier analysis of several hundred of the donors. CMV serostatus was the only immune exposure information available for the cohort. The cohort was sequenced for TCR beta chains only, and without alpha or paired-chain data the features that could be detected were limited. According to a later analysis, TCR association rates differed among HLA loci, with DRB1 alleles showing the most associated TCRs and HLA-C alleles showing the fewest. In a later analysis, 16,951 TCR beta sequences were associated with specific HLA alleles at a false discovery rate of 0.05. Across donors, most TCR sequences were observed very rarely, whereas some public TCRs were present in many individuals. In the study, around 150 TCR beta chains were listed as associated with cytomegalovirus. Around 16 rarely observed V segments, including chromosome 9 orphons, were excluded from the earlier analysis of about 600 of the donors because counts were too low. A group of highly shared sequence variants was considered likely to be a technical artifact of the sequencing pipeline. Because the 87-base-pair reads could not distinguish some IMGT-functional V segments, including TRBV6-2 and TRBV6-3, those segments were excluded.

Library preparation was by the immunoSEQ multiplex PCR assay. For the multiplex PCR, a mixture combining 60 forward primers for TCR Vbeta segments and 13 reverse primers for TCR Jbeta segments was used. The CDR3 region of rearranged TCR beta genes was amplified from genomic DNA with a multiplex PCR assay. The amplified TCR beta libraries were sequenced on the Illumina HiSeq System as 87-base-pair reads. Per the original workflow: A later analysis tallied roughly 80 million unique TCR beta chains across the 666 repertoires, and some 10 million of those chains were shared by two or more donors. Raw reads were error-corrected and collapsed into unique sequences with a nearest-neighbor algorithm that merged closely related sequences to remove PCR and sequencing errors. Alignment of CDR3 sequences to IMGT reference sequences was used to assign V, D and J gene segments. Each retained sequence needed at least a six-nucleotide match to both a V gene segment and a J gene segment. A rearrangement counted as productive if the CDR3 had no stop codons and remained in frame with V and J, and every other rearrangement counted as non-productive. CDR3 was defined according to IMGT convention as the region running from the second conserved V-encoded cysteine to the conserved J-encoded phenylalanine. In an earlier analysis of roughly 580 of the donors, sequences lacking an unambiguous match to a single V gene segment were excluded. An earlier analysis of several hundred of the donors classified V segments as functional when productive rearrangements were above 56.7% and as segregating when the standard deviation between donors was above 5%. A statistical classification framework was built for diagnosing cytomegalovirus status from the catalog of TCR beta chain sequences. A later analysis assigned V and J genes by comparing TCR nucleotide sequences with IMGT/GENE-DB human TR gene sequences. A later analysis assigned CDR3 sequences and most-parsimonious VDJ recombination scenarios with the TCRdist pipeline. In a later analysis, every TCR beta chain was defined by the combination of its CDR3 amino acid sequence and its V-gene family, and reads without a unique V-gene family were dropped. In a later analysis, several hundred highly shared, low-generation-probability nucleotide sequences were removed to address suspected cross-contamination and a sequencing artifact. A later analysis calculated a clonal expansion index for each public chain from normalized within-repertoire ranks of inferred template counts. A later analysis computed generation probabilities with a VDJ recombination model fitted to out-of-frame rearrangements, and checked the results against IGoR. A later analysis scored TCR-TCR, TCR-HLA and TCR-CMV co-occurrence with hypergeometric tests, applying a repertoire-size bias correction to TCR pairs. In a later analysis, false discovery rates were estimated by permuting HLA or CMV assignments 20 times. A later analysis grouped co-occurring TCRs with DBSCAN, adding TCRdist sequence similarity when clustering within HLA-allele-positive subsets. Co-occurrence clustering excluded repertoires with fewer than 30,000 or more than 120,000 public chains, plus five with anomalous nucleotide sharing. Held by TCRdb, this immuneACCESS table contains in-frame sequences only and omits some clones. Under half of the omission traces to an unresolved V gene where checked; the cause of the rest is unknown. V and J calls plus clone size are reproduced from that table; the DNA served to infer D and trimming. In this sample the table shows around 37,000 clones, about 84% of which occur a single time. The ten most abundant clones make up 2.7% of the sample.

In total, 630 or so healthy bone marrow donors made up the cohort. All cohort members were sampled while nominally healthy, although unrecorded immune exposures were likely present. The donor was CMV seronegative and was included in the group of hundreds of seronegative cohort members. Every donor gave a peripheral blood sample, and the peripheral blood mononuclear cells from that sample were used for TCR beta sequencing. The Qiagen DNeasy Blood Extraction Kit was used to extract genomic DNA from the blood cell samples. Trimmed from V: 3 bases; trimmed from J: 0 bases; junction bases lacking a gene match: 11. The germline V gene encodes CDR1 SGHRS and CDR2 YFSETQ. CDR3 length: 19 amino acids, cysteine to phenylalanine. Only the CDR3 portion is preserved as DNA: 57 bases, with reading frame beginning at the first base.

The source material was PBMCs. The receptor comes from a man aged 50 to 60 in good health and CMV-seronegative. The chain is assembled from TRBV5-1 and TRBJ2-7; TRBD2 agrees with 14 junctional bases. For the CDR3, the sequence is CASSSAGLAGVRSSYEQYF. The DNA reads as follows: TGCGCCAGCAGCTCGGCGGGACTAGCGGGAGTTAGAAGCTCCTACGAGCAGTACTTC.